This T cell receptor beta chain was sequenced in a study of cytomegalovirus exposure and HLA in healthy donors. Study-wide background: The 95 to 150 validation repertoires, a later analysis reported, used the same platform as the approximately 700 first-cohort repertoires. Study observations and caveats: Altogether, 150 to 200 TCR beta chains were recorded as cytomegalovirus-associated.

The CDR3 contains 14 residues. Germline-derived CDR1 and CDR2 are ENHRY and SYGVKD. The V gene end was trimmed by 6 bases and the J gene end by 2 bases; junction bases not matched to a gene: 0. TCRdb's table, derived via immunoSEQ multiplex PCR, lists solely in-frame clones and lacks some. The sample holds some 98,000 clones, roughly 90% seen once. In the case of this clone: Its antigen is undetermined.

The TCR originated in a man in his late teens or twenties in good health and CMV-seropositive. Sequenced material: PBMCs. This chain uses TRBV10-3 with TRBJ2-2; 10 bases are a match to TRBD2. CDR3 amino acids: CAIRLAGNTGELFF. As DNA, the CDR3 is TGTGCCATCAGACTAGCGGGAAACACCGGGGAGCTGTTTTTT.